Following are 16 T cell receptor beta chains from one sample sequenced in a study of neoadjuvant anti-PD-1 for oral cavity cancer. Measured with immunoSEQ multiplex PCR; TCRdb has only the in-frame clones, and not every one. The data hold thousands of clones, with over 75% observed a single time. The sample in question was PBMCs, obtained before nivolumab (anti-PD-1) treatment. These receptors were obtained from a person aged 35-79 years with oral cavity squamous cell carcinoma.

The V and J genes are TRBV19 and TRBJ2-2, with 8 bases aligning to TRBD1. J lost 0 bases, V lost 4 bases, and 1 base had no gene match. The length of the CDR3 is 15 residues. Germline V lookup: CDR1 LNHDA, CDR2 SQIVND (reference sequence). This CDR3 is CASSRQGTNTGELFF. The DNA for the CDR3 is TGTGCCAGTAGTAGACAGGGGACGAACACCGGGGAGCTGTTTTTT.

The gene calls are TRBV5-1 and TRBJ1-1; the D is unclear. V lost 0 bases and J 3 bases, leaving 9 bases between the germline ends. Germline V gene data show CDR1 as SGHRS and CDR2 as YFSETQ. This CDR3 is built from 14 residues. DNA for the CDR3: TGCGCCAGCAGCTTGGATCAGTTGTACACTGAAGCTTTCTTT. It specifies CASSLDQLYTEAFF. Full variable domain (remainder filled in from reference TRBV5-1 and TRBJ1-1): KAGVTQTPRYLIKTRGQQVTLSCSPISGHRSVSWYQQTPGQGLQFLFEYFSETQRNKGNFPGRFSGRQFSNSRSEMNVSTLELGDSALYLCASSLDQLYTEAFFGQGTRLTVV.

V is TRBV6-6 and J is TRBJ1-5; 8 bases align to TRBD1. Per the germline V gene, CDR1 is MNHNY and CDR2 is SVGAGI (reference sequence). Unmatched junction bases numbered 3, after V lost 0 bases and J lost 5 bases. The CDR3 is made up of 15 amino acids. DNA for the CDR3: TGTGCCAGCAGTTACTCAGACAGGGGTGATCAGCCCCAGCATTTT. Residues: CASSYSDRGDQPQHF.

This clone was counted only a few times. The chain joins TRBV14 to TRBJ1-2; D is possibly TRBD1 (5 bases). The CDR3 is 15 amino acids. V shed 4 bases and J shed 0 bases, with 12 bases lying between them. The germline gives CDR1 SGHDN, CDR2 FVKESK. DNA of the CDR3: TGTGCCAGCAGCCCGAGGGACCGCGCTAACTATGGCTACACCTTC. Translation gives CASSPRDRANYGYTF.

The chain carries TRBV4-3 and TRBJ1-5; tentative D call: TRBD1 (5 bases). The germline gives CDR1 LGHNA, CDR2 YSLEER. The CDR3 spans 17 residues. V lost 0 bases, J lost 4 bases, and 16 bases lay in between. CDR3 protein: CASSQDQWNRRNQPQHF. In DNA, the CDR3 is TGCGCCAGCAGCCAAGATCAATGGAACAGGCGAAATCAGCCCCAGCATTTT.

The sample holds a few counts of this clone. This chain joins TRBV6-5 and TRBJ1-2; D gene ambiguous. The CDR3 runs 15 residues. V was pared by 2 bases and J by 2 bases, with 12 bases between. Germline V CDR1 and CDR2: MNHEY, SVGAGI. The CDR3 reads CASSYTPWENYGYTF. CDR3 DNA sequence: TGTGCCAGCAGTTACACTCCGTGGGAGAACTATGGCTACACCTTC.

The chain couples TRBV7-9 to TRBJ2-7; D is unresolved. V lost 4 bases and J 0 bases, leaving 16 bases between the germline ends. The CDR3 runs to 16 residues. Germline V lookup: CDR1 SEHNR, CDR2 FQNEAQ (reference sequence). The CDR3 loop is CASSSPPPHNSYEQYF. The CDR3 coding sequence is TGTGCCAGCAGCTCACCCCCCCCACATAACTCCTACGAGCAGTACTTC.

This clone has just a few counts. CDR3 loop: CASSFTPGTANYGYTF. The CDR3 DNA reads as TGTGCCAGCAGCTTTACTCCCGGGACAGCTAACTATGGCTACACCTTC. V gene TRBV7-9 combines with J gene TRBJ1-2; 7 bases line up with TRBD1. The CDR3 contains 16 residues. Germline CDR1 SEHNR, CDR2 FQNEAQ (reference sequence). V lost 3 bases to trimming and J lost 0 bases; unmatched junction nucleotides: 7.

The chain has TRBV7-2 and TRBJ1-4; 9 bases agree with TRBD1. V trimming: 4 bases; J trimming: 8 bases; junction bases outside the gene matches: 8. Germline V gene data show CDR1 as SGHTA and CDR2 as FQGNSA. The CDR3 contains 15 residues. The CDR3 region has the DNA TGTGCCAGCAGCTCTCAACAGGGGGCAGGGGAAAAACTGTTTTTT. Amino acids: CASSSQQGAGEKLFF. Drawing the rest from reference TRBV7-2 and TRBJ1-4, the complete variable domain is GAGVSQSPSNKVTEKGKDVELRCDPISGHTALYWYRQSLGQGLEFLIYFQGNSAPDKSGLPSDRFSAERTGGSVSTLTIQRTQQEDSAVYLCASSSQQGAGEKLFFGSGTQLSVL.

The chain recombines TRBV7-3 with TRBJ2-5; 7 bases agree with TRBD1. The CDR3 contains 15 residues. The junction had 8 bases not matched to a gene; V was cut back by 5 bases and J by 2 bases. Germline CDR1 is SGHTA and CDR2 is FQGTGA. The CDR3 DNA is TGTGCCAGCAGCCGAAGTACAGGGGTTCAAGAGACCCAGTACTTC. It specifies CASSRSTGVQETQYF.

As for this clone: An end of the junction does not agree with germline; a read error may underlie this. Additional DNA sequences in this sample encode the identical CDR3. This rearrangement joins TRBV4-1 to TRBJ2-7; 14 bases are shared with TRBD2. Germline V gene sequence: CDR1 MGHRA, CDR2 YSYEKL. CDR3 length: 18 amino acids. In DNA form, the CDR3 reads TGCGCCAGCAGCCAGATGACTAGCGGGGGGGCGAAAGCCTACGAACAGTACTTC. Its translation is CASSQMTSGGAKAYEQYF.

This chain joins TRBV9 and TRBJ2-2; 9 bases map to TRBD1. Trimming removed 3 bases from V and 0 bases from J; junction bases left unmatched: 3. The V gene's germline CDR1 is SGDLS and CDR2 YYNGEE. This CDR3 is 16 amino acids long. CDR3 protein: CASSARQGANTGELFF. The CDR3 bases are TGTGCCAGCAGCGCGAGACAGGGGGCGAACACCGGGGAGCTGTTTTTT. The full variable domain, completed using reference TRBV9 and TRBJ2-2, is DSGVTQTPKHLITATGQRVTLRCSPRSGDLSVYWYQQSLDQGLQFLIQYYNGEERAKGNILERFSAQQFPDLHSELNLSSLELGDSALYFCASSARQGANTGELFFGEGSRLTVL.

The chain joins TRBV5-1 to TRBJ2-2; 11 bases are shared with TRBD1. The CDR3 spans 17 residues. With V trimmed by 10 bases and J by 4 bases, 15 bases remained unmatched. Germline V gives CDR1 SGHRS, CDR2 YFSETQ. The CDR3 bases are TGCGCCTGTCACCCCGGGACAGGGGGTGCGAGCACCGGGGAGCTGTTTTTT. Translation gives CACHPGTGGASTGELFF.

This clone was observed a few times. The J gene is TRBJ2-5, the V gene TRBV7-9; D is uncertain. Trimming removed 5 bases at V and 3 bases at J, with 10 bases between. The length of the CDR3 is 13 residues. Germline V lookup: CDR1 SEHNR, CDR2 FQNEAQ (reference sequence). The CDR3 sequence is CASSPGRKETQYF. Here the CDR3 DNA reads TGTGCCAGCAGCCCAGGACGGAAAGAGACCCAGTACTTC.

This rearrangement joins TRBV7-6 to TRBJ2-6; TRBD1 might be the D (6 bases). Germline CDR1 SGHVS, CDR2 FNYEAQ. CDR3 length: 16 residues. V shed 2 bases and J shed 2 bases, with 10 bases lying between them. The CDR3 coding sequence is TGTGCCAGCAGCTTAAGTTGGACAGCTGGGGCCAACGTCCTGACTTTC. Protein: CASSLSWTAGANVLTF.

The J gene is TRBJ2-1, the V gene TRBV5-1, with 9 nucleotides matching TRBD2. In germline, CDR1 is SGHRS, CDR2 YFSETQ. The CDR3 loop spans 15 amino acids. V lost 2 bases and J lost 6; bases outside the gene matches: 6. CDR3 sequence: CASSLPGLATNEQFF. In nucleotides, the CDR3 is TGCGCCAGCAGCTTACCGGGACTAGCCACCAATGAGCAGTTCTTC.